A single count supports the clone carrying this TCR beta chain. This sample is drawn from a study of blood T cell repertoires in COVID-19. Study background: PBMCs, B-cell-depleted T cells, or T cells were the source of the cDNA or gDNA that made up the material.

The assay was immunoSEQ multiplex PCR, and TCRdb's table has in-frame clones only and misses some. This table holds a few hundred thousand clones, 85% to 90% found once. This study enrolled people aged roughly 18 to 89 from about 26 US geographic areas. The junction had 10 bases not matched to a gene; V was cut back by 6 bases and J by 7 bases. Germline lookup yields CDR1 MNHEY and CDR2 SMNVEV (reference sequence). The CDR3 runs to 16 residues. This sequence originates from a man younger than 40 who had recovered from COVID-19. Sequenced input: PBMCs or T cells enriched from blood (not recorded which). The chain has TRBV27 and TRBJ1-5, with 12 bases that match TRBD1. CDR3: CASRGTGTGGGQPQHF. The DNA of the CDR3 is TGTGCCAGCAGGGGAACCGGGACAGGGGGCGGGCAGCCCCAGCATTTT.